Presented here are 19 T cell receptor beta chains from one specimen sequenced in a study of blood T cell repertoires in COVID-19. Method: immunoSEQ multiplex PCR; TCRdb's copy keeps in-frame clones and lacks some. This table holds about 210,000 clones, roughly nine tenths found once. Material: peripheral blood. The receptor set was obtained from a man aged 35 to 55 with acute or convalescent COVID-19.

The rearrangement joins TRBV29-1 to TRBJ1-2; 8 nucleotides match TRBD1. The CDR3 spans 13 residues. The V gene end was trimmed by 6 bases and the J gene end by 10 bases; junction bases not matched to a gene: 13. CDR1 and CDR2 from the germline V gene are SQVTM and ANQGSEA. CDR3 DNA: TGCAGCGTGGGCCGCCAGGGGGCGCGCGACTACACCTTC. It encodes CSVGRQGARDYTF.

The CDR3 reads CASSSRLAGAYETQYF. CDR3 bases: TGTGCCAGCAGTTCGAGATTAGCGGGAGCGTATGAGACCCAGTACTTC. The chain links TRBV6-2 or TRBV6-3 to TRBJ2-5; TRBD2 matches at 9 bases. With 4 bases clipped from V and 5 bases from J, the junction kept 11 bases outside the gene matches. Germline values: CDR1 MNHEY, CDR2 SVGEGT. CDR3 length: 16 residues.

This chain links TRBV29-1 with TRBJ2-7, with 9 bases fitting TRBD1. This CDR3 comprises 15 residues. Germline trimming cut 0 bases from V and 5 bases from J; bases unmatched to any gene: 8. The germline CDR1 and CDR2 sequences are SQVTM and ANQGSEA. Here the CDR3 reads CSVEDWTGAPNEQYF. The CDR3 bases are TGCAGCGTTGAAGATTGGACAGGGGCCCCCAACGAGCAGTACTTC.

The J gene is TRBJ2-7, the V gene TRBV3-1 (or the pseudogene TRBV3-2); perhaps TRBD2 as D (5 bases). This CDR3 spans 12 amino acids. V lost 1 base and J lost 9, with 10 bases in between. Germline assignment: CDR1 LGHDT and CDR2 YNNKEL (reference sequence). The CDR3 spells CASSQVSTRQYF. As DNA, the CDR3 is TGTGCCAGCAGCCAAGTAAGCACTAGGCAGTACTTC.

This chain connects TRBV6-5 to TRBJ2-7, with a tentative D call TRBD2 (5 bases). In germline, CDR1 is MNHEY, CDR2 SVGAGI. Trimming cost V 2 bases and J 4 bases, with 12 bases left between them. The CDR3 length is 14 residues. CDR3 loop: CASSYDTSGYEQYF. The CDR3 region has the DNA TGTGCCAGCAGTTACGATACCTCGGGGTACGAGCAGTACTTC.

As to this clone: The sample contains more than one DNA sequence encoding this CDR3. The V gene is TRBV11-1, the J gene TRBJ1-6; D may be TRBD1 (6 bases). The germline CDR1 and CDR2 sequences are SGHAT and FQDESV (reference sequence). CDR3 length equals 14 residues. V lost 3 bases and J 5 bases, leaving 8 bases between the germline ends. CDR3 amino acids: CASSFRGNNSPLHF. CDR3 DNA: TGTGCCAGCAGCTTTAGGGGGAATAATTCACCCCTCCACTTT.

The chain is built from TRBV7-9 and TRBJ2-1; 11 positions agree with TRBD2. J lost 4 bases, V lost 5 bases, and 16 bases had no gene match. Germline assignment: CDR1 SEHNR and CDR2 FQNEAQ (reference sequence). CDR3 size: 19 residues. CDR3 DNA: TGTGCCAGCAGCCGCTACCTACACCCGACTAGCGGGATTTACAATGAGCAGTTCTTC. Protein: CASSRYLHPTSGIYNEQFF. The entire variable domain, with the rest obtained from reference TRBV7-9 and TRBJ2-1, is as follows: DTGVSQNPRHKITKRGQNVTFRCDPISEHNRLYWYRQTLGQGPEFLTYFQNEAQLEKSRLLSDRFSAERPKGSFSTLEIQRTEQGDSAMYLCASSRYLHPTSGIYNEQFFGPGTRLTVL.

The chain combines TRBV27 with TRBJ1-2; D remains unclear. The V gene's germline CDR1 is MNHEY and CDR2 SMNVEV (reference sequence). The CDR3 is 15 residues long. The V and J ends lost 4 bases and 1 base respectively, with 13 bases between them. The CDR3: CASSSMFAVNYGYTF. The CDR3 DNA follows: TGTGCCAGCAGTTCGATGTTTGCAGTTAACTATGGCTACACCTTC.

The chain recombines TRBV29-1 with TRBJ2-1; 8 positions match TRBD1. Trimming took 8 bases from V and 4 from J; bases not matched to a gene: 13. This CDR3 contains 15 residues. The germline CDR1 and CDR2 sequences are SQVTM and ANQGSEA. The CDR3 reads CSSETQGAPYNEQFF. The CDR3 coding sequence is TGCAGCTCGGAGACTCAGGGGGCCCCTTACAATGAGCAGTTCTTC.

The gene calls are TRBV5-1 and TRBJ1-1, with D possibly being TRBD1 (5 bases). Germline V gives CDR1 SGHRS, CDR2 YFSETQ. Deletions cut 0 bases from V and 3 bases from J, with 9 bases between. This CDR3 has 14 residues. CDR3 sequence: CASSLAAGDTEAFF. The CDR3 DNA follows: TGCGCCAGCAGCTTGGCCGCGGGGGACACTGAAGCTTTCTTT.

The rearrangement uses TRBV6-4 and TRBJ2-5; D may be TRBD2 (6 bases). V lost 6 bases and J 2 bases, leaving 7 bases between the germline ends. The CDR3 spans 12 residues. Per the germline V gene, CDR1 is MRHNA and CDR2 is SNTAGT. CDR3 amino acids: CASRGGQETQYF. The CDR3 DNA reads as TGTGCCAGCAGGGGGGGACAAGAGACCCAGTACTTC.

The CDR3 DNA is TGTGCCAGCAGATTGGGGATAGCGGGAGAAAGCACAGATGAGCAGTTCTTC. Translation gives CASRLGIAGESTDEQFF. This chain uses TRBV27 with TRBJ2-1, with TRBD2 matching 9 bases. CDR1 is MNHEY, CDR2 SMNVEV, per germline (reference sequence). Trimming cost V 6 bases and J 8 bases; bases outside gene matches: 17. This CDR3 spans 17 amino acids.

J is TRBJ2-7 and V is TRBV28; 7 positions match TRBD1. There are 14 residues in the CDR3. Per the germline V gene, CDR1 is MDHEN and CDR2 is SYDVKM. With 8 bases clipped from V and 0 bases from J, the junction kept 7 bases outside the gene matches. In nucleotides, the CDR3 is TGTGCCAGCCTTCGACAGGGAAGCTCCTACGAGCAGTACTTC. Its translation is CASLRQGSSYEQYF.

This chain connects TRBV5-4 to TRBJ2-1, with TRBD2 identical over 9 bases. The V and J ends lost 3 bases and 3 bases, in that order; junction bases with no gene match: 4. This CDR3 spans 15 amino acids. Germline CDR1 reads SGHNT; CDR2 reads YYREEE (reference sequence). The CDR3 nucleotides read TGTGCCAGCAGCTCGCGGGGGGGACACTACAATGAGCAGTTCTTC. Amino acid sequence: CASSSRGGHYNEQFF. Complete variable domain (other parts from reference TRBV5-4 and TRBJ2-1): ETGVTQSPTHLIKTRGQQVTLRCSSQSGHNTVSWYQQALGQGPQFIFQYYREEENGRGNFPPRFSGLQFPNYSSELNVNALELDDSALYLCASSSRGGHYNEQFFGPGTRLTVL.

The J gene is TRBJ2-2, the V gene TRBV7-3, with D maybe TRBD2 (6 bases). Germline CDR1 is SGHTA and CDR2 is FQGTGA. Trimming took off 3 bases at V and 1 base at J, with 6 bases between the two ends. This CDR3 comprises 14 residues. The CDR3 region is CASSLGLNTGELFF. The DNA of the CDR3 is TGTGCCAGCAGCTTGGGACTGAACACCGGGGAGCTGTTTTTT.

The chain combines TRBV3-1 (or the pseudogene TRBV3-2) with TRBJ1-2; D remains unclear. Trimming removed 4 bases from V and 0 bases from J, with 18 bases in between. CDR1 and CDR2 (germline): LGHDT, YNNKEL (reference sequence). There are 17 residues in the CDR3. The CDR3 reads CASSLRGGKPTNYGYTF. The CDR3 nucleotides are TGTGCCAGCAGCCTCCGTGGTGGCAAACCAACTAACTATGGCTACACCTTC.

V and J are TRBV11-2 and TRBJ2-7, with D perhaps TRBD2 (5 bases). Trimming stripped 1 base from V and 2 bases from J, with 12 bases between. This CDR3 comprises 15 residues. Germline values: CDR1 SGHAT, CDR2 FQNNGV. This CDR3 reads CASSLVPAGTYEQYF. The CDR3, as DNA: TGTGCCAGCAGCTTAGTTCCGGCCGGGACCTACGAGCAGTACTTC. The variable domain in full, completed from reference TRBV11-2 and TRBJ2-7, reads EAGVAQSPRYKIIEKRQSVAFWCNPISGHATLYWYQQILGQGPKLLIQFQNNGVVDDSQLPKDRFSAERLKGVDSTLKIQPAKLEDSAVYLCASSLVPAGTYEQYFGPGTRLTVT.

This chain joins TRBV11-3 and TRBJ2-1; D perhaps matches TRBD2 (5 bases). Germline loops: CDR1 SGHNT, CDR2 YENEEA. V was trimmed by 3 bases and J by 5 bases, leaving 11 bases between them. The CDR3 length is 14 residues. As DNA, the CDR3 is TGTGCCAGCAGCTTCTCTAGCCTAAACAATGAGCAGTTCTTC. This translates into CASSFSSLNNEQFF.

The chain recombines TRBV5-1 with TRBJ2-3, with a weak D call TRBD2 (5 bases). CDR3 size: 16 residues. Germline V gives CDR1 SGHRS, CDR2 YFSETQ. Between the trimmed V and J ends, which lost 0 bases and 0 bases, there was a span of 11 bases. CDR3 sequence: CASSLGLTSSTDTQYF. DNA of the CDR3: TGCGCCAGCAGCTTGGGACTAACGTCTAGCACAGATACGCAGTATTTT.